Listed here are 28 T cell receptor beta chains from one sample, sequenced in a study of blood T cell repertoires in COVID-19. The data were produced by immunoSEQ multiplex PCR, yet TCRdb's version contains in-frame clones alone and is incomplete. The sample shows roughly 75,000 clones, approximately 80% of them seen only once. The sample taken for sequencing was peripheral blood. The receptors were gathered from a man in his sixties or seventies with acute or convalescent COVID-19.

This sequence joins TRBV29-1 and TRBJ2-1; 10 bases match TRBD1. The CDR3 covers 15 residues. V lost 3 bases to trimming and J lost 2 bases; unmatched junction nucleotides: 4. Germline CDR1 SQVTM, CDR2 ANQGSEA. In DNA form, the CDR3 reads TGCAGCGTTGACGGTGGACAGGGGGCCTACAATGAGCAGTTCTTC. Its protein product is CSVDGGQGAYNEQFF.

The rearrangement links TRBV30 to TRBJ1-3, with 7 bases matching TRBD1. V shed 2 bases and J 1 base; nucleotides not matched to a gene: 5. This CDR3 comprises 15 residues. CDR1 GTSNPN and CDR2 SVGIG come from the germline V gene (reference sequence). CDR3 DNA: TGTGCCTGGAGTCTCGAGGGGGCGTCTGGAAACACCATATATTTT. The encoded protein is CAWSLEGASGNTIYF.

This clone was seen more than once but under ten times. The chain uses TRBV25-1 and TRBJ1-4; 12 nucleotides agree with TRBD1. The CDR3 is 17 amino acids. Trimming removed 2 bases from V and 8 bases from J; junction bases left unmatched: 9. Germline CDR1 reads MGHDK; CDR2 reads SYGVNS. The CDR3 loop is CASSERDRGHLGEKLFF. The CDR3 DNA sequence: TGTGCCAGCAGTGAAAGGGACAGGGGGCACCTCGGGGAAAAACTGTTTTTT.

The J gene is TRBJ2-3, the V gene TRBV7-6; D not certain. Per the germline V gene, CDR1 is SGHVS and CDR2 is FNYEAQ. Deletions cut 4 bases from V and 1 base from J, with 15 bases between. This CDR3 is 16 amino acids long. The CDR3 loop reads CASSSSYHLGTDTQYF. The CDR3, as DNA: TGTGCCAGCAGCTCCTCCTATCACTTAGGCACAGATACGCAGTATTTT. Full variable domain (rest looked up from reference TRBV7-6 and TRBJ2-3): GAGVSQSPRYKVTKRGQDVALRCDPISGHVSLYWYRQALGQGPEFLTYFNYEAQQDKSGLPNDRFSAERPEGSISTLTIQRTEQRDSAMYRCASSSSYHLGTDTQYFGPGTRLTVL.

The rearrangement joins TRBV19 to TRBJ1-5, with 10 bases that match TRBD1. V shed 2 bases, J shed 3 bases, and the junction held 4 bases outside the gene matches. In germline, CDR1 is LNHDA, CDR2 SQIVND (reference sequence). The CDR3 is made up of 16 amino acids. This chain's CDR3 is CASSIRQGAFNQPQHF. In DNA form, the CDR3 reads TGTGCCAGTAGTATAAGACAGGGGGCCTTCAATCAGCCCCAGCATTTT.

The genes are TRBV19 and TRBJ2-5, with unresolved D. The CDR3 sequence is 13 residues long. CDR1 and CDR2 from the germline V gene are LNHDA and SQIVND (reference sequence). V was clipped by 6 bases and J by 2 bases, with 10 bases between them. The DNA of the CDR3 is TGTGCCAGTAGGAGAGGTCTGCAAGAGACCCAGTACTTC. It translates to CASRRGLQETQYF.

The chain employs TRBV10-3 and TRBJ1-4; 7 bases are a match to TRBD1. V lost 2 bases and J lost 10; bases outside the gene matches: 13. This CDR3 has 16 residues. CDR1 ENHRY and CDR2 SYGVKD come from the germline V gene. The CDR3 DNA follows: TGTGCCATCAGTGAGGGGACAGACCACCGTAGTGGAAAACTGTTTTTT. Translating gives CAISEGTDHRSGKLFF.

The chain joins TRBV7-3 to TRBJ2-1; 7 bases agree with TRBD2. V lost 6 bases to trimming and J lost 1 base; unmatched junction nucleotides: 6. The CDR3 has 15 residues. Germline loops: CDR1 SGHTA, CDR2 FQGTGA. CDR3 coding DNA: TGTGCCAGCAGGGACGCTAGCGGATCCTACAATGAGCAGTTCTTC. Residues: CASRDASGSYNEQFF.

The CDR3 reads CASSARQGVNTEAFF. The CDR3 coding sequence is TGTGCCAGCAGCGCCCGACAGGGGGTGAACACTGAAGCTTTCTTT. The chain couples TRBV9 to TRBJ1-1; the match to TRBD1 covers 9 bases. J lost 0 bases, V lost 3 bases, and 3 bases had no gene match. CDR3 size: 15 residues. Germline CDR1 SGDLS, CDR2 YYNGEE.

This sequence joins TRBV5-5 and TRBJ2-3, with 8 bases identical to TRBD1. Germline V gene data show CDR1 as SGHKS and CDR2 as YYEKEE (reference sequence). This CDR3 is built from 15 residues. The junction had 2 bases not matched to a gene; V was cut back by 0 bases and J by 2 bases. CDR3 DNA: TGTGCCAGCAGCTTGGCGACAGGGGCCACAGATACGCAGTATTTT. It is translated as CASSLATGATDTQYF. The whole variable domain, remainder taken from reference TRBV5-5 and TRBJ2-3, is DAGVTQSPTHLIKTRGQQVTLRCSPISGHKSVSWYQQVLGQGPQFIFQYYEKEERGRGNFPDRFSARQFPNYSSELNVNALLLGDSALYLCASSLATGATDTQYFGPGTRLTVL.

The chain employs TRBV24-1 and TRBJ2-1; 9 positions match TRBD1. This CDR3 region has 15 residues. The J segment lost 5 bases and the V segment lost 3 bases, leaving 4 bases of the junction unmatched. Germline V lookup: CDR1 KGHDR, CDR2 SFDVKD. This chain's CDR3 is CATSDRGTGNNEQFF. Written as DNA, the CDR3 is TGTGCCACCAGTGATCGGGGGACAGGGAACAATGAGCAGTTCTTC.

The chain joins TRBV28 to TRBJ1-3; TRBD1 might be the D (6 bases). Germline assignment: CDR1 MDHEN and CDR2 SYDVKM. The ends were cut back, 3 bases at V and 4 bases at J, with 10 bases in the middle. This CDR3 is built from 14 residues. The CDR3 sequence: CASSFGGAGNTIYF. CDR3 nucleotide sequence: TGTGCCAGCAGTTTTGGGGGGGCCGGAAACACCATATATTTT.

The CDR3 reads CASSQDRDTLDHYGYTF. Written as DNA, the CDR3 is TGCGCCAGCAGCCAAGATCGGGACACCCTCGACCACTATGGCTACACCTTC. The V gene is TRBV4-3, the J gene TRBJ1-2, with D maybe TRBD1 (6 bases). Germline V gene sequence: CDR1 LGHNA, CDR2 YSLEER. This CDR3 comprises 17 residues. Trimming cost V 0 bases and J 3 bases, with 17 bases left between them.

The rearrangement uses TRBV27 and TRBJ2-1, with D unresolved. CDR1 is MNHEY and CDR2 is SMNVEV in the germline V gene (reference sequence). V was pared by 2 bases and J by 6 bases, with 11 bases between. This CDR3 spans 14 amino acids. CDR3 sequence (DNA): TGTGCCAGCAGTTTACGAGGATCCCTCAATGAGCAGTTCTTC. This encodes CASSLRGSLNEQFF.

The chain uses TRBV11-3 and TRBJ2-7; D is possibly TRBD1 (5 bases). The germline V and J ends were trimmed by 2 bases and 6 bases, with 14 bases remaining between them. Germline CDR1 is SGHNT and CDR2 is YENEEA. CDR3 length: 14 residues. CDR3 in amino acids: CASSLRGDVGEQYF. CDR3 sequence (DNA): TGTGCCAGCAGCTTAAGGGGCGATGTTGGCGAGCAGTACTTC.

The chain joins TRBV5-1 to TRBJ1-1; D not certain. V was clipped by 4 bases and J by 1 base, with 11 bases between them. This CDR3 has 14 residues. Per the germline V gene, CDR1 is SGHRS and CDR2 is YFSETQ. The CDR3 DNA sequence: TGCGCCAGCAGCCGAACAGAGCAGAACACTGAAGCTTTCTTT. Translated, it gives CASSRTEQNTEAFF.

This clone was found a few times. The J gene is TRBJ1-3, the V gene TRBV19, with 7 bases fitting TRBD1. In germline, CDR1 is LNHDA, CDR2 SQIVND (reference sequence). The CDR3 loop spans 16 amino acids. V was clipped by 4 bases and J by 0 bases; unmatched bases: 6. The CDR3 DNA sequence: TGTGCCAGTAGTACCCGGGACAGAGACTCTGGAAACACCATATATTTT. Translation: CASSTRDRDSGNTIYF.

Only a few counts were recorded for this clone. The CDR3 spells CASRQGAGRTGELFF. The CDR3 bases are TGTGCCAGCAGACAGGGGGCAGGGAGAACCGGGGAGCTGTTTTTT. The chain recombines TRBV2 with TRBJ2-2; 9 bases match TRBD1. This CDR3 contains 15 residues. CDR1 is SNHLY, CDR2 FYNNEI, per germline. After removal of 6 bases from V and 5 bases from J, the junction contained 7 bases not matched to a gene.

This sequence joins TRBV24-1 and TRBJ2-1; the match to TRBD2 covers 8 bases. The CDR3 runs 15 residues. CDR1 is KGHDR, CDR2 SFDVKD, per germline. Germline trimming cut 10 bases from V and 5 bases from J; bases unmatched to any gene: 12. The CDR3 nucleotides are TGTGCCACTTCAACCGGGACTAGAGCTGACAATGAGCAGTTCTTC. It yields the protein CATSTGTRADNEQFF.

The chain has TRBV9 and TRBJ1-4, with D perhaps matching TRBD1 (5 bases). The CDR3 spans 16 residues. CDR1 is SGDLS and CDR2 is YYNGEE in the germline V gene. The ends were cut back, 0 bases at V and 6 bases at J, with 15 bases in the middle. The chain's CDR3 is CASSVANGVGHEKLFF. Written as DNA, the CDR3 is TGTGCCAGCAGCGTAGCCAACGGAGTGGGGCATGAAAAACTGTTTTTT.

The V and J genes are TRBV4-1 and TRBJ1-2, with a weak D call TRBD1 (6 bases). V lost 2 bases and J lost 3, with 19 bases in between. Looked up from germline, CDR1 is MGHRA and CDR2 is YSYEKL. The CDR3 consists of 17 residues. The CDR3 sequence is CASSQPLRTQGHYGYTF. In DNA, the CDR3 is TGCGCCAGCAGCCAACCATTAAGGACCCAGGGGCACTATGGCTACACCTTC.

V and J are TRBV6-2 or TRBV6-3 and TRBJ2-2; the match to TRBD2 covers 7 bases. With V trimmed by 5 bases and J by 6 bases, 18 bases remained unmatched. The CDR3 extends over 18 amino acids. CDR1 is MNHEY, CDR2 SVGEGT, per germline. The CDR3 coding sequence is TGTGCCAGCAGTCCGGGTGGGCGGGAGTGGAGAAAGTCCGGGGAGCTGTTTTTT. Its protein product is CASSPGGREWRKSGELFF.

The rearrangement links TRBV12-5 to TRBJ2-1; tentatively, D is TRBD1 (5 bases). Germline CDR1 reads LGHNT; CDR2 reads FRNRAP. V gave up 8 bases and J gave up 5 bases, with 10 bases separating them. The CDR3 extends over 12 amino acids. CDR3 amino acids: CASLRGHNEQFF. In nucleotides, the CDR3 is TGTGCTAGTTTAAGGGGCCACAATGAGCAGTTCTTC. The variable domain in full, with the rest retrieved from reference TRBV12-5 and TRBJ2-1, is DARVTQTPRHKVTEMGQEVTMRCQPILGHNTVFWYRQTMMQGLELLAYFRNRAPLDDSGMPKDRFSAEMPDATLATLKIQPSEPRDSAVYFCASLRGHNEQFFGPGTRLTVL.

The chain links TRBV19 to TRBJ1-2; TRBD1 matches 8 bases. Germline-derived CDR1 and CDR2 are LNHDA and SQIVND (reference sequence). Trimming took 4 bases from V and 4 from J; bases not matched to a gene: 11. There are 16 residues in the CDR3. The CDR3 DNA follows: TGTGCCAGTAGTAACCGACAGGGGAAAGCCCCCTATGGCTACACCTTC. Translation: CASSNRQGKAPYGYTF.

In this sample, this clone turned up once. V is TRBV15 and J is TRBJ1-3, with 9 positions matching TRBD1. The CDR3 has 15 amino acids. Germline V gene data show CDR1 as LNHNV and CDR2 as YYDKDF (reference sequence). Trimming removed 0 bases from V and 10 bases from J; junction bases left unmatched: 7. CDR3 coding DNA: TGTGCCACCAGCAGAGATCTCCGGGACAGGGAAACCATATATTTT. Translating it yields CATSRDLRDRETIYF. Filled out from reference TRBV15 and TRBJ1-3, the complete variable domain reads DAMVIQNPRYQVTQFGKPVTLSCSQTLNHNVMYWYQQKSSQAPKLLFHYYDKDFNNEADTPDNFQSRRPNTSFCFLDIRSPGLGDTAMYLCATSRDLRDRETIYFGEGSWLTVV.

The genes are TRBV29-1 and TRBJ1-1; TRBD1 aligns across 7 bases. In germline, CDR1 is SQVTM, CDR2 ANQGSEA. V lost 5 bases to trimming and J lost 0 bases; unmatched junction nucleotides: 9. CDR3 length equals 15 residues. The CDR3 protein is CSVQTGDIMNTEAFF. CDR3 nucleotides: TGCAGCGTTCAAACAGGGGATATCATGAACACTGAAGCTTTCTTT.

This chain links TRBV24-1 with TRBJ1-2; D unclear. The germline gives CDR1 KGHDR, CDR2 SFDVKD. There are 14 residues in the CDR3. Trimming removed 1 base from V and 2 bases from J, with 7 bases in between. The CDR3 DNA reads as TGTGCCACCAGTGATTTTCAGGTCAACTATGGCTACACCTTC. Translated, it gives CATSDFQVNYGYTF.

The chain recombines TRBV15 with TRBJ1-5; 9 nucleotides agree with TRBD1. With 1 base clipped from V and 3 bases from J, the junction kept 10 bases outside the gene matches. Germline V gene data show CDR1 as LNHNV and CDR2 as YYDKDF (reference sequence). The CDR3 loop spans 18 amino acids. CDR3 coding DNA: TGTGCCACCAGCAGAGCTTGGTCGGGACAGGGAATCAATCAGCCCCAGCATTTT. It is translated as CATSRAWSGQGINQPQHF.